The 9 T cell receptor beta chains below come from one sample, sequenced in a study of cytomegalovirus exposure and HLA in healthy donors. PCR primers comprised 60 Vbeta and 13 Jbeta primers. Some clones are missing from TCRdb's copy, which holds only in-frame ones; the method was immunoSEQ multiplex PCR. The table shows 150,000 to 200,000 clones, with around four fifths occurring only once. The sequenced material came from PBMCs. The origin of the receptors is a woman aged 30 to 39 in good health and CMV-seropositive.

Points on this clone: Different DNA sequences within this sample yield the same CDR3. The CDR3 sequence: CASSIGTVFTEAFF. The CDR3 DNA follows: TGCGCCAGCAGCATCGGGACAGTCTTCACTGAAGCTTTCTTT. The chain carries TRBV5-1 and TRBJ1-1; 7 bases agree with TRBD1. The V gene end was trimmed by 4 bases and the J gene end by 4 bases; junction bases not matched to a gene: 7. The CDR3 runs to 14 residues. CDR1 SGHRS and CDR2 YFSETQ come from the germline V gene.

The chain uses TRBV28 and TRBJ1-5; D is uncertain. The CDR3 runs 12 residues. CDR1 and CDR2 from the germline V gene are MDHEN and SYDVKM. V was shortened by 11 bases and J by 3 bases, with 11 bases between the two germline ends. Written as DNA, the CDR3 is TGTGCCGGACGGGAATCCAATCAGCCCCAGCATTTT. Protein: CAGRESNQPQHF.

The V and J genes are TRBV7-9 and TRBJ1-1, with TRBD1 as a possible D gene (6 bases). CDR1 and CDR2 from the germline V gene are SEHNR and FQNEAQ (reference sequence). The CDR3 sequence is 15 residues long. V was pared by 4 bases and J by 4 bases, with 16 bases between. The CDR3 protein is CASSSSGAGGTEAFF. CDR3 bases: TGTGCCAGCAGCTCTTCAGGGGCCGGTGGCACTGAAGCTTTCTTT.

This clone turned up a few times. The chain recombines TRBV5-1 with TRBJ1-1, with 9 nucleotides matching TRBD1. Germline V gene lookup returns CDR1 SGHRS and CDR2 YFSETQ. Losses at the gene ends were 4 bases for V and 8 bases for J; bases not matched to a gene: 6. The CDR3 has 13 residues. The CDR3 protein is CASSIGQGLEAFF. The CDR3 bases are TGCGCCAGCAGCATTGGACAGGGGCTGGAAGCTTTCTTT.

This chain links TRBV5-1 with TRBJ1-1, with 9 positions matching TRBD1. The CDR3 spans 15 residues. The V and J ends lost 1 base and 0 bases, in that order; junction bases with no gene match: 1. Germline V gene sequence: CDR1 SGHRS, CDR2 YFSETQ. CDR3 nucleotides: TGCGCCAGCAGCTTGCGGACAGGGGTGAACACTGAAGCTTTCTTT. It encodes CASSLRTGVNTEAFF.

The V gene is TRBV6-4, the J gene TRBJ2-5; TRBD2 agrees at 8 bases. Germline V gene sequence: CDR1 MRHNA, CDR2 SNTAGT. V lost 4 bases, J lost 1 base, and 5 bases stayed unmatched. The CDR3 spans 15 residues. The CDR3 sequence: CASSATSEGQETQYF. CDR3 DNA sequence: TGTGCCAGCAGTGCGACTAGCGAGGGCCAAGAGACCCAGTACTTC.

The table lists this clone with a few counts. The chain links TRBV28 to TRBJ2-1; 8 bases line up with TRBD2. The V gene end was trimmed by 2 bases and the J gene end by 9 bases; junction bases not matched to a gene: 9. This CDR3 spans 15 amino acids. CDR1 MDHEN and CDR2 SYDVKM come from the germline V gene. The CDR3 DNA is TGTGCCAGCAGTTTAAGAGCGGGAGTTGTGCGTGAGCAGTTCTTC. Protein product: CASSLRAGVVREQFF.

The chain combines TRBV7-2 with TRBJ2-7, with TRBD2 identical over 8 bases. The CDR3 consists of 16 residues. CDR1 and CDR2 (germline): SGHTA, FQGNSA. J was trimmed by 2 bases and V by 4 bases; bases with no gene match: 10. The DNA for the CDR3 is TGTGCCAGCAGCTCGCCCACTAGCGGAGCGACCTACGAGCAGTACTTC. Protein product: CASSSPTSGATYEQYF.

V usage is TRBV29-1 and J usage is TRBJ2-7, with unresolved D. The CDR3 consists of 13 residues. Germline V gene lookup returns CDR1 SQVTM and CDR2 ANQGSEA. The V end was cut by 4 bases, the J end by 3 bases, with 13 bases between. The DNA for the CDR3 is TGCAGCGTTGCCCTACGATTAAGCTACGAGCAGTACTTC. As protein: CSVALRLSYEQYF.